A selection of T cell receptor beta chains follows, all from one sample in a study of T cells in Graves' hyperthyroidism and ophthalmopathy. TCRdb passed the multiplex PCR reads through MiXCR, listing each CDR3 protein once. The table has nearly 750,000 distinct CDR3 sequences, just over 35% seen once. Sequenced: blood. Receptors were obtained from a woman in her 40s with Graves' hyperthyroidism. Each CDR3 is given with its conserved first and last residue. A D gene is named only where the DNA matches it firmly. The size field is filled for only some rows; it gives once, few, many or a size class.

abundance	v_gene	j_gene	d_gene	CDR3nt	CDR3aa
-	TRBV6-5	TRBJ2-7	TRBD2	TGTGCCAGCAGTTACTCGGGAGCGGGAGGCCCAAATTTCCACTCCTACGAGCAGTACTTC	CASSYSGAGGPNFHSYEQYF
few	TRBV28	TRBJ2-7	TRBD2	TGTGCCAGCACTGCGGCTAGCGGCGTGCGTGAGCAGTACTTC	CASTAASGVREQYF
few	TRBV4-1	TRBJ2-7	TRBD1	TGCGCCAGCAGCCAAGATATACCCGGGACAGGGGCCGAGCAGTACTTC	CASSQDIPGTGAEQYF
-	TRBV10-3	TRBJ1-5	-	TGTGCCATCAGTGAGTCCGTCGTAACAGGCAATCAGCCCCAGCATTTT	CAISESVVTGNQPQHF
-	TRBV28	TRBJ2-7	-	TGTGCCAGCAGTCCTCCCGGGACTGTCTCCTACGAGCAGTACTTC	CASSPPGTVSYEQYF
many	TRBV9	TRBJ1-1	-	TGTGCCAGCAGCGTAGACCTGGGCACTGAAGCTTTCTTT	CASSVDLGTEAFF
few	TRBV4-3	TRBJ1-2	-	TGCGCCAGCAGCCAAGAGTTGGGGTATGGCTACACCTTC	CASSQELGYGYTF
many	TRBV5-8	TRBJ1-5	-	TGTGCCAGCAGCTTGGCGTCCGCGTATAGCAATCAGCCCCAGCATTTT	CASSLASAYSNQPQHF
few	TRBV10-3	TRBJ2-2	-	TGTGCCAGCAGTTCGAAGCCCTCGAACACCGGGGAGCTGTTTTTT	CASSSKPSNTGELFF
-	TRBV29-1	TRBJ1-1	-	TGTGCCTGGTCCAGGGGAGGGAACACTGAAGCTTTCTTT	CAWSRGGNTEAFF
-	TRBV7-9	TRBJ2-5	TRBD2	TGTGCCAGCAGCCCTCCTCTAGGGAGGGTTGGGACCCAGTACTTC	CASSPPLGRVGTQYF
-	TRBV3-1	TRBJ1-1	-	TGTGCCAGCAGCCCTTTCCGGGTCATGAACACTGAAGCTTTCTTT	CASSPFRVMNTEAFF
-	TRBV9	TRBJ1-2	TRBD1	TGTGCCAGCAGCGTAGGTCCCGGGACAGGCTATGGCTACACCTTC	CASSVGPGTGYGYTF
few	TRBV5-1	TRBJ2-7	-	TGCGCCAGCAGCTCCCGGGACCCGACCGACGAGCAGTACTTC	CASSSRDPTDEQYF
many	TRBV20-1	TRBJ1-2	-	TGCAGTGCTAGTAGGGACGTCTGGGGCTACACCTTC	CSASRDVWGYTF